A single sample gave rise to the 8 T cell receptor beta chains below, sequenced in a study of T cells after posttransplantation cyclophosphamide. A marrow graft followed busulfan-fludarabine conditioning, with cyclophosphamide on days +3 and +4. Repertoires were generated with immunoSEQ multiplex PCR, while TCRdb's copy carries only in-frame clones and drops some. The repertoire consists of 6,000 to 9,500 clones, none detected only once. Here the sequenced sample was PBMCs, taken after allogeneic stem cell transplant with posttransplant cyclophosphamide. All receptors derive from a young adult male patient who received an allogeneic stem cell transplant from an unrelated donor, was CMV-positive, and had acute and chronic GVHD. The graft donor may have given rise to some T cells.

This clone has a handful of counts. It differs at one base from a far larger clone, so likely a read error. This sequence joins TRBV7-9 and TRBJ2-1, with TRBD1 identical over 8 bases. Germline-derived CDR1 and CDR2 are SEHNR and FQNEAQ (reference sequence). The CDR3 is 17 residues long. The CDR3 DNA is TGTGCCAGCAGCCCACGAAACAGGGGGAGCTCCTGCAATGAGCAGTTCTTC. It translates to CASSPRNRGSSCNEQFF.

This clone was counted only a few times. This rearrangement joins TRBV5-4 to TRBJ2-4; 7 positions match TRBD2. V lost 4 bases and J lost 5; bases outside the gene matches: 9. The CDR3 sequence is 15 residues long. Germline V gene data show CDR1 as SGHNT and CDR2 as YYREEE (reference sequence). The CDR3 nucleotides read TGTGCCAGCAGCCCCACTAGCGATCGACAAAACATTCAGTACTTC. It yields the protein CASSPTSDRQNIQYF.

This clone has ten or more counts. The DNA of the CDR3 is TGTGCCATCAGTGACCTCGCGAAAAACACTGAAGCTTTCTTT. Translating it yields CAISDLAKNTEAFF. This rearrangement joins TRBV10-3 to TRBJ1-1; no definite D call. The length of the CDR3 is 14 residues. V was cut by 3 bases and J by 2 bases, with 10 bases left in between. Germline V CDR1 and CDR2: ENHRY, SYGVKD.

At least ten counts were recorded for this clone. J is TRBJ2-3 and V is TRBV4-3; 7 nucleotides line up with TRBD1. Per the germline V gene, CDR1 is LGHNA and CDR2 is YSLEER. Trimming cost V 4 bases and J 5 bases; bases outside gene matches: 12. The CDR3 is 16 amino acids. The CDR3, as DNA: TGCGCCAGCAGCCCCCAGGAAAGGGGGCTGGGAGATACGCAGTATTTT. As protein: CASSPQERGLGDTQYF.

This clone was counted many times. The chain couples TRBV19 to TRBJ2-7, with 7 bases matching TRBD1. This CDR3 has 13 amino acids. From germline, CDR1 is LNHDA and CDR2 SQIVND (reference sequence). The V gene end was trimmed by 5 bases and the J gene end by 8 bases; junction bases not matched to a gene: 9. CDR3 DNA sequence: TGTGCCAGTAGTGCTCGACAGGGTCTGAAGCAGTACTTC. Residues: CASSARQGLKQYF.

This clone has at least ten counts. V usage is TRBV4-1 and J usage is TRBJ1-2; 7 bases agree with TRBD1. There are 14 residues in the CDR3. The junction had 6 bases not matched to a gene; V was cut back by 0 bases and J by 8 bases. Germline-derived CDR1 and CDR2 are MGHRA and YSYEKL. CDR3 DNA sequence: TGCGCCAGCAGCCAAGAACAGGGGCTCGGAGGCTACACCTTC. Residues: CASSQEQGLGGYTF.

This clone ranks as medium-sized. V and J are TRBV18 and TRBJ1-3; 7 positions match TRBD1. Germline CDR1 reads KGHSH; CDR2 reads LQKENI. The CDR3 extends over 13 amino acids. Germline trimming cut 8 bases from V and 3 bases from J; bases unmatched to any gene: 4. The DNA of the CDR3 is TGTGCCAGCACGACAGGGAGTGGAAACACCATATATTTT. Translation gives CASTTGSGNTIYF.

This clone was seen ten or more times. This chain joins TRBV2 and TRBJ2-7; TRBD1 agrees at 11 bases. In germline, CDR1 is SNHLY, CDR2 FYNNEI. The ends lost 6 bases at V and 5 bases at J; junction bases unmatched: 18. This CDR3 has 18 amino acids. CDR3 residues: CASRQTGFGQGAQDEQYF. For the CDR3, the DNA is TGTGCCAGCAGACAAACGGGGTTCGGACAGGGGGCACAGGACGAGCAGTACTTC.